The 22 T cell receptor beta chains reported below all come from one sample, sequenced in a study of molecular identifiers for immune sequencing clone quantification. MiXCR was run by TCRdb on the PCR reads, yielding one entry per CDR3 protein. The profile covers about 70,000 distinct CDR3 sequences, with around a sixth appearing a single time and around 1.5% taken by the ten largest. Sequenced material: naive CD8+ T cells from blood, with Jurkat cell RNA spiked in. As to subset: FACS-sorted CD8+CD4-CCR7+CD45RA+ naive T cells. These receptor sequences come from a human donor in good health. Some libraries in this study had Jurkat cell RNA spiked in.

This clonotype was seen only a few times. The rearrangement joins TRBV30 to TRBJ2-1, with unresolved D. Germline loops: CDR1 GTSNPN, CDR2 SVGIG (reference sequence). The V end lost 0 bases, the J end lost 0 bases, and 3 bases lay between the germline ends. The CDR3 extends over 13 amino acids. The CDR3 sequence is CAWSVGSYNEQFF. The CDR3 nucleotides are TGTGCCTGGAGTGTTGGCTCCTACAATGAGCAGTTCTTC.

This clonotype was seen only once. This may be a read error: a much more frequent sequence differs by one nucleotide. CDR3: CASSLGLQYKQYF. In DNA, the CDR3 is TGCGCCAGCAGCTTGGGCCTACAATACAAGCAGTACTTC. This chain joins TRBV5-1 and TRBJ2-7, with unresolved D. CDR3 length: 13 amino acids. Germline CDR1 reads SGHRS; CDR2 reads YFSETQ. V lost 0 bases to trimming and J lost 8 bases, with 12 bases between them.

This clonotype was recorded many times. J is TRBJ2-3 and V is TRBV4-1; 7 bases map to TRBD2. The CDR3 has 17 residues. Unmatched junction bases numbered 7, after V lost 0 bases and J lost 1 base. Germline CDR1 and CDR2: MGHRA and YSYEKL. The CDR3: CASSQDGLGGGTDTQYF. DNA of the CDR3: TGCGCCAGCAGCCAAGACGGACTAGGAGGGGGCACAGATACGCAGTATTTT.

This clonotype was found a few times. The chain links TRBV7-9 to TRBJ2-7; D is undetermined. The CDR3 is made up of 15 amino acids. V was shortened by 5 bases and J by 5 bases, with 19 bases between the two germline ends. Germline loops: CDR1 SEHNR, CDR2 FQNEAQ (reference sequence). CDR3: CASSPAFSPSDEQYF. CDR3 nucleotides: TGTGCCAGCAGCCCCGCCTTCTCGCCTTCCGACGAGCAGTACTTC.

This clonotype was detected a few times. The rearrangement uses TRBV14 and TRBJ1-6; tentative D call: TRBD1 (6 bases). This CDR3 has 16 amino acids. V was trimmed by 3 bases and J by 2 bases, leaving 11 bases between them. In germline, CDR1 is SGHDN, CDR2 FVKESK. CDR3 DNA sequence: TGTGCCAGCAGCCAGACGGGGACACCCTATAATTCACCCCTCCACTTT. Residues: CASSQTGTPYNSPLHF.

This clonotype has ten or more counts. This rearrangement joins TRBV4-1 to TRBJ2-7; D not resolved. V gave up 1 base and J gave up 2 bases, with 6 bases separating them. Germline assignment: CDR1 MGHRA and CDR2 YSYEKL. This CDR3 has 13 amino acids. The CDR3 DNA reads as TGCGCCAGCAGCCAAGGGGGTACCTACGAGCAGTACTTC. This codes for CASSQGGTYEQYF.

There are a few counts of this clonotype. This rearrangement joins TRBV30 to TRBJ1-5, with a tentative D call TRBD1 (5 bases). The V and J ends lost 1 base and 5 bases respectively, with 15 bases between them. The CDR3 has 15 amino acids. The germline V gene has CDR1 GTSNPN and CDR2 SVGIG (reference sequence). The CDR3: CAWSDRGWGDQPQHF. In DNA form, the CDR3 reads TGTGCCTGGAGTGATCGGGGGTGGGGGGATCAGCCCCAGCATTTT. Drawing the rest from reference TRBV30 and TRBJ1-5, the complete variable domain is SQTIHQWPATLVQPVGSPLSLECTVEGTSNPNLYWYRQAAGRGLQLLFYSVGIGQISSEVPQNLSASRPQDRQFILSSKKLLLSDSGFYLCAWSDRGWGDQPQHFGDGTRLSIL.

CDR3 DNA sequence: TGCAGTGCTAGATTATCGAGCGGGGTGAACACCGGGGAGCTGTTTTTT. Encoded protein: CSARLSSGVNTGELFF. V usage is TRBV20-1 and J usage is TRBJ2-2; 7 nucleotides agree with TRBD2. With 2 bases clipped from V and 1 base from J, the junction kept 7 bases outside the gene matches. The CDR3 loop spans 16 amino acids. Germline V gene sequence: CDR1 DFQATT, CDR2 SNEGSKA (reference sequence).

This clonotype was found many times. The rearrangement uses TRBV20-1 and TRBJ2-3, with 9 bases identical to TRBD2. V dropped 4 bases and J dropped 1; count of bases not matched to a gene: 15. The germline gives CDR1 DFQATT, CDR2 SNEGSKA (reference sequence). The CDR3 spans 18 residues. The CDR3 sequence is CSATVGREGRVGTDTQYF. The CDR3 DNA is TGCAGTGCTACCGTTGGGCGGGAGGGTCGTGTCGGCACAGATACGCAGTATTTT.

Details on this clonotype: Germline and junction disagree at one end, which may indicate a read error. This chain uses TRBV5-3 with TRBJ2-2; 7 bases agree with TRBD2. TRBV5-3 qualifies as an ORF whose function is uncertain. This CDR3 comprises 15 residues. In DNA, the CDR3 is TGTGCCAGCAGCTCAAAGCGGGATCCCACCGGGGAGCTGTTTTTT. Translation gives CASSSKRDPTGELFF.

This clonotype was counted at least ten times. The J gene is TRBJ2-5, the V gene TRBV30; D not resolved. The CDR3 has 14 amino acids. V dropped 1 base and J dropped 0 bases, with 9 bases sitting between them. In germline, CDR1 is GTSNPN, CDR2 SVGIG (reference sequence). Here the CDR3 reads CAWSETSYQETQYF. The CDR3 DNA sequence: TGTGCCTGGAGTGAAACCTCGTACCAAGAGACCCAGTACTTC.

This clonotype was observed at least ten times. The rearrangement joins TRBV7-9 to TRBJ2-2, with D possibly TRBD2 on 5 matching bases. CDR1 and CDR2 (germline): SEHNR, FQNEAQ (reference sequence). Between the trimmed V and J ends, which lost 6 bases and 5 bases, there was a span of 7 bases. The CDR3 has 12 residues. CDR3 loop: CASRRGTGELFF. For the CDR3, the DNA is TGTGCCAGCAGACGGGGAACCGGGGAGCTGTTTTTT.

Only a few counts were recorded for this clonotype. The chain links TRBV15 to TRBJ2-4, with D tentatively TRBD2 (5 bases). Trimming pared 0 bases from V and 9 bases from J, leaving 15 bases between. This CDR3 is 15 amino acids long. Germline lookup yields CDR1 LNHNV and CDR2 YYDKDF (reference sequence). DNA of the CDR3: TGTGCCACCAGCAGAGATCGGGCCGAAGGAGGCATTCAGTACTTC. This translates into CATSRDRAEGGIQYF.

In the case of this clonotype: A much larger clone lies one base from this, so it may be a read error. This sequence joins TRBV7-3 and TRBJ2-3; D uncertain. The germline CDR1 and CDR2 sequences are SGHTA and FQGTGA. The CDR3 totals 14 residues. This CDR3 reads CANSLTLTSDTQYF. Written as DNA, the CDR3 is TGTGCCAACAGCTTAACGCTAACCTCCGATACGCAGTATTTT.

This clonotype was counted many times. This rearrangement joins TRBV3-1 to TRBJ2-3; weak D call: TRBD2 (5 bases). The CDR3 is 17 residues long. V was clipped by 0 bases and J by 2 bases, with 15 bases between them. Per germline, CDR1 LGHDT and CDR2 YNNKEL (reference sequence). The CDR3 coding sequence is TGTGCCAGCAGCCAAGAACTCCAAAGCGGCCACACAGATACGCAGTATTTT. As protein: CASSQELQSGHTDTQYF.

This clonotype was detected ten times or more. The V and J genes are TRBV20-1 and TRBJ2-7; D uncertain. CDR3 length: 13 residues. V dropped 0 bases and J dropped 4 bases, with 10 bases sitting between them. Germline CDR1 reads DFQATT; CDR2 reads SNEGSKA (reference sequence). The chain's CDR3 is CSARDVSHYEQYF. The CDR3 nucleotides read TGCAGTGCTAGAGATGTTTCTCATTACGAGCAGTACTTC.

This chain links TRBV5-1 with TRBJ2-7, with TRBD1 matching over 7 bases. This CDR3 has 16 residues. The trim removed 5 bases at V and 4 bases at J, leaving 15 bases unmatched. Germline CDR1 and CDR2: SGHRS and YFSETQ. CDR3: CASRRTILQGRYEQYF. CDR3 bases: TGCGCCAGCAGACGAACAATCCTACAGGGGCGGTACGAGCAGTACTTC.

The sample holds many counts of this clonotype. The chain joins TRBV24-1 to TRBJ2-7; no firm D call. Trimming cost V 9 bases and J 2 bases, with 25 bases left between them. The length of the CDR3 is 17 residues. Per the germline V gene, CDR1 is KGHDR and CDR2 is SFDVKD. CDR3 coding DNA: TGTGCCACCCGATTTCCGTTCTGCGACCGACACCCCTACGAGCAGTACTTC. This sequence encodes CATRFPFCDRHPYEQYF.

This clonotype has ten or more counts. The chain joins TRBV6-1 to TRBJ2-2, with no clear D. Deletions cut 7 bases from V and 1 base from J, with 7 bases between. The V gene's germline CDR1 is MNHNS and CDR2 SASEGT. The CDR3 consists of 13 residues. CDR3 nucleotide sequence: TGTGCCAGCACTCAGGTGAACACCGGGGAGCTGTTTTTT. Protein: CASTQVNTGELFF.

This clonotype has at least ten counts. V gene TRBV4-2 combines with J gene TRBJ1-1; 7 positions agree with TRBD1. The junction had 8 bases not matched to a gene; V was cut back by 1 base and J by 0 bases. The length of the CDR3 is 17 residues. Germline V CDR1 and CDR2: LGHNA, YNFKEQ. CDR3 residues: CASSQGQTTGMNTEAFF. The CDR3 bases are TGTGCCAGCAGCCAAGGGCAGACGACAGGGATGAACACTGAAGCTTTCTTT.

This clonotype was picked up a small number of times. A much larger clone differs by one base, so this may be a read error. In DNA form, the CDR3 reads TGCAGCGTTGAGACAGGGAATAACACTGAAGCTTTCTTT. Protein: CSVETGNNTEAFF. The chain employs TRBV29-1 and TRBJ1-1, with TRBD1 matching over 7 bases. The CDR3 has 13 residues. The germline V gene encodes CDR1 SQVTM and CDR2 ANQGSEA. With V trimmed by 3 bases and J by 2 bases, 3 bases remained unmatched.

This clonotype appeared many times. V usage is TRBV30 and J usage is TRBJ2-1; 7 positions match TRBD2. V trimming: 6 bases; J trimming: 2 bases; junction bases outside the gene matches: 4. The germline V gene encodes CDR1 GTSNPN and CDR2 SVGIG (reference sequence). The CDR3 extends over 13 amino acids. The chain's CDR3 is CACREEAYNEQFF. In nucleotides, the CDR3 is TGTGCCTGTCGGGAGGAGGCCTACAATGAGCAGTTCTTC.